These 20 T cell receptor beta chains were sequenced from one sample in a study of cytomegalovirus exposure and HLA in healthy donors. The PCR was carried out with 60 Vbeta primers and 13 Jbeta primers. Using immunoSEQ multiplex PCR, the repertoire was profiled, and TCRdb retains in-frame clones only, with some absent. The data show about 190,000 clones, around 90% seen once. Input material: PBMCs. These receptors originate from a young woman in good health and CMV-seronegative.

This rearrangement joins TRBV7-9 to TRBJ2-5; TRBD2 might be the D (5 bases). The CDR3 has 12 residues. CDR1 SEHNR and CDR2 FQNEAQ come from the germline V gene (reference sequence). Trimming left V 4 bases short and J 2 bases short, with 5 bases between. The CDR3 sequence is CASSWRQETQYF. The CDR3 DNA reads TGTGCCAGCAGCTGGAGGCAAGAGACCCAGTACTTC.

The V call is TRBV4-1, the J call TRBJ1-4, with 10 bases lining up with TRBD1. V was pared by 7 bases and J by 0 bases, with 8 bases of the junction left unmatched. The germline V gene encodes CDR1 MGHRA and CDR2 YSYEKL. The CDR3 is 17 amino acids. The CDR3 DNA reads as TGCGCCAGCAAATTTATTGGACAGGGGGCAACTAATGAAAAACTGTTTTTT. As protein: CASKFIGQGATNEKLFF.

The V and J genes are TRBV6-5 and TRBJ2-7, with 7 nucleotides matching TRBD2. Germline V CDR1 and CDR2: MNHEY, SVGAGI. There are 15 residues in the CDR3. V shed 2 bases and J 0 bases; nucleotides not matched to a gene: 4. The CDR3 DNA sequence: TGTGCCAGCAGTTACCGGGAGGAGAGCTCCTACGAGCAGTACTTC. Its protein is CASSYREESSYEQYF.

This clone was seen a few times. V gene TRBV5-1 combines with J gene TRBJ2-3, with 10 positions matching TRBD2. CDR3 size: 16 residues. The V and J ends lost 4 bases and 1 base, in that order; junction bases with no gene match: 6. Germline lookup yields CDR1 SGHRS and CDR2 YFSETQ. The CDR3 nucleotides read TGCGCCAGCAGCCCATATGGACTAGCGGGCACAGATACGCAGTATTTT. It yields the protein CASSPYGLAGTDTQYF.

The chain is built from TRBV11-3 and TRBJ2-7; TRBD1 might be the D (7 bases). Germline V gene data show CDR1 as SGHNT and CDR2 as YENEEA. Between the trimmed V and J ends, which lost 4 bases and 0 bases, there was a span of 13 bases. The CDR3 consists of 15 residues. The CDR3 loop is CASSYRQGGSYEQYF. The CDR3, as DNA: TGTGCCAGCAGCTACCGACAGGGAGGCTCCTACGAGCAGTACTTC.

The chain couples TRBV19 to TRBJ2-1; the D gene is possibly TRBD2 (6 bases). With 7 bases removed from V and 9 bases from J, the gap between germline ends came to 13 bases. The germline CDR1 and CDR2 sequences are LNHDA and SQIVND (reference sequence). This CDR3 has 12 residues. The CDR3 region is CASTLEGSEQFF. The CDR3 region has the DNA TGTGCCAGTACCCTGGAGGGGAGTGAGCAGTTCTTC.

The rearrangement links TRBV4-3 to TRBJ2-7; tentatively, D is TRBD1 (5 bases). Trimming took off 0 bases at V and 7 bases at J, with 10 bases between the two ends. Per germline, CDR1 LGHNA and CDR2 YSLEER. This CDR3 is 13 amino acids long. CDR3 in DNA: TGCGCCAGCAGCCAAGACGCAGGGTGGGAGCAGTACTTC. It translates to CASSQDAGWEQYF.

The chain has TRBV2 and TRBJ2-6, with 10 positions matching TRBD1. J was trimmed by 0 bases and V by 6 bases; bases with no gene match: 8. This CDR3 is built from 18 residues. Germline-derived CDR1 and CDR2 are SNHLY and FYNNEI. The CDR3 DNA is TGTGCCAGCAGACTCCGACAGGGGGCCAACTCTGGGGCCAACGTCCTGACTTTC. This codes for CASRLRQGANSGANVLTF.

About this clone: Other DNA sequences in the sample encode the same CDR3. V gene TRBV7-2 combines with J gene TRBJ1-2, with 10 bases that match TRBD1. This CDR3 is 16 amino acids long. Germline CDR1 is SGHTA and CDR2 is FQGNSA. V shed 5 bases, J shed 7 bases, and the junction held 13 bases outside the gene matches. The DNA for the CDR3 is TGTGCCAGCAGCCGACTCACTGGGACAGGGGTGAGTGGCTACACCTTC. This translates into CASSRLTGTGVSGYTF.

The chain is built from TRBV5-4 and TRBJ1-6; TRBD1 aligns across 8 bases. Trimming removed 3 bases from V and 6 bases from J; junction bases left unmatched: 2. The germline CDR1 and CDR2 sequences are SGHNT and YYREEE (reference sequence). The CDR3 extends over 14 amino acids. In DNA, the CDR3 is TGTGCCAGCAGCTCGACAGGGGTTAATTCACCCCTCCACTTT. It is translated as CASSSTGVNSPLHF.

The chain combines TRBV5-4 with TRBJ2-3; D remains ambiguous. Looked up from germline, CDR1 is SGHNT and CDR2 is YYREEE (reference sequence). V gave up 4 bases and J gave up 1 base, with 16 bases separating them. The CDR3 spans 16 residues. The CDR3: CASSPIPRQGTDTQYF. The CDR3 region has the DNA TGTGCCAGCAGCCCCATCCCGCGACAAGGCACAGATACGCAGTATTTT.

The chain is built from TRBV30 and TRBJ1-6; the match to TRBD1 covers 10 bases. The germline V gene encodes CDR1 GTSNPN and CDR2 SVGIG (reference sequence). V shed 6 bases, J shed 2 bases, and the junction held 10 bases outside the gene matches. CDR3 length: 17 residues. The CDR3 nucleotides are TGTGCCTGTGATGGGGCTGGGACAGGGGCCTATAATTCACCCCTCCACTTT. Protein sequence: CACDGAGTGAYNSPLHF.

The chain links TRBV6-5 to TRBJ1-6; possibly TRBD1 for D (5 bases). In germline, CDR1 is MNHEY, CDR2 SVGAGI. The CDR3 has 13 amino acids. Trimming took 6 bases from V and 9 from J, leaving 12 bases between them. The CDR3 is CASRRRTGSPLHF. CDR3 sequence (DNA): TGTGCCAGCAGGCGTCGCACAGGTTCACCCCTCCACTTT.

The chain couples TRBV27 to TRBJ2-7; 8 bases are a match to TRBD1. The CDR3 totals 15 residues. Germline values: CDR1 MNHEY, CDR2 SMNVEV (reference sequence). J was trimmed by 4 bases and V by 2 bases; bases with no gene match: 7. The CDR3 region has the DNA TGTGCCAGCAGTTTAGTGGCAGGGGGCTCATACGAGCAGTACTTC. Translated, it gives CASSLVAGGSYEQYF.

This clone was found a few times. CDR3 coding DNA: TGTGCCAGCAGCTTAGACAGGGGGAACACTGAAGCTTTCTTT. Its translation is CASSLDRGNTEAFF. The chain has TRBV7-3 and TRBJ1-1; 8 bases fit TRBD1. This CDR3 spans 14 amino acids. The V and J ends lost 2 bases and 1 base, in that order; junction bases with no gene match: 0. Germline CDR1 reads SGHTA; CDR2 reads FQGTGA.

The chain carries TRBV19 and TRBJ1-1; D remains unclear. The ends were cut back, 1 base at V and 0 bases at J, with 9 bases in the middle. The CDR3 sequence is 15 residues long. CDR1 LNHDA and CDR2 SQIVND come from the germline V gene (reference sequence). The CDR3 DNA is TGTGCCAGTAGTATAGTAAATCAGATGAACACTGAAGCTTTCTTT. This gives the protein CASSIVNQMNTEAFF.

Here the CDR3 reads CASSIDPDSLMNTEAFF. In DNA, the CDR3 is TGCGCCAGCAGCATCGACCCCGATAGCCTTATGAACACTGAAGCTTTCTTT. The chain carries TRBV5-1 and TRBJ1-1; D is unclear. With 4 bases removed from V and 0 bases from J, the gap between germline ends came to 19 bases. CDR3 length: 17 residues. The germline V gene encodes CDR1 SGHRS and CDR2 YFSETQ.

The chain links TRBV9 to TRBJ2-2; TRBD1 might be the D (5 bases). There are 13 residues in the CDR3. CDR1 and CDR2 (germline): SGDLS, YYNGEE. V lost 6 bases to trimming and J lost 1 base, with 7 bases between them. CDR3 DNA sequence: TGTGCCAGCAACAGGATGAACACCGGGGAGCTGTTTTTT. Translated: CASNRMNTGELFF.

The chain links TRBV5-6 to TRBJ2-2; tentative D call: TRBD1 (6 bases). Per germline, CDR1 SGHDT and CDR2 YYEEEE. The CDR3 loop spans 17 amino acids. Trimming pared 0 bases from V and 7 bases from J, leaving 19 bases between. The CDR3: CASSLAGGGPTSGELFF. The CDR3 DNA sequence: TGTGCCAGCAGCTTGGCAGGTGGGGGCCCCACGAGCGGGGAGCTGTTTTTT.

CDR3 DNA: TGTGCCAGCAGCTATCTCCGACACCGGGACAGGGATAATGAAAAACTGTTTTTT. Translating it yields CASSYLRHRDRDNEKLFF. The chain is built from TRBV7-3 and TRBJ1-4; 9 bases are shared with TRBD1. Germline CDR1 and CDR2: SGHTA and FQGTGA. The trim removed 4 bases at V and 4 bases at J, leaving 13 bases unmatched. The CDR3 length is 18 residues.